The clone carrying this TCR beta chain showed up just a few times. Its matching antigen is unknown. The data were taken from a study of beta chain features in type 1 diabetes. Study findings and constraints: Compared with healthy donors, patients appeared to share more similar naive, central memory and regulatory TCRB repertoires. A pattern of fewer insertions and more deletions at VDJ junctions was seen in type 1 diabetes patients.

Since all of the isolated RNA was reverse transcribed, expressed TCRB transcripts were what got sequenced. Repertoires were generated with immunoSEQ multiplex PCR, while TCRdb's copy carries only in-frame clones and drops some. The sample consists of under 300,000 clones, about 7.8% of them appearing once. CD45RO/CCR7/CD25/CD127/CD95/CD27 sorting isolated CD4+ naive, central memory, regulatory and stem cell-like memory cells. Material for sequencing was central memory CD4+ T cells from blood. The TCR originated in a woman between 18 and 29 years old in good health.

Here the CDR3 reads CASSLREGPTDTQYF. As DNA, the CDR3 is TGTGCCAGCAGCTTACGGGAGGGCCCCACAGATACGCAGTATTTT. The genes are TRBV11-3 and TRBJ2-3; 8 nucleotides agree with TRBD2. CDR3 length: 15 residues. Germline lookup yields CDR1 SGHNT and CDR2 YENEEA. V shed 2 bases and J 2 bases; nucleotides not matched to a gene: 3.